What follows is one T cell receptor (beta chain) and its context. Its matching antigen is unknown. This entry comes from a study of T cell repertoires in cytomegalovirus infection. Study overall: CMV infection together with matching HLA type was indicated by public TCR beta signatures.

TCRdb recomputed calls from the reads with MiXCR, one row per CDR3 protein. Found here are about 740,000 distinct CDR3 sequences, under 40% of them singletons; the top ten hold under 3%. The CDR3 spans 15 residues. V lost 1 base and J lost 3, with 9 bases in between. General study findings and limits: Totalled public TCR beta family frequency picked out people who carried CMV plus the relevant HLA. There were HLA-C-restricted CMV-specific TCR beta clonotypes dominating the ex vivo response.

Source material: PBMCs. V is TRBV12-3 or TRBV12-4 and J is TRBJ2-2; maybe TRBD1 (6 bases). The sequence was collected from a human donor in good health (CMV status not recorded). Some clones in this sample may be carry-over from other donors' samples. CDR3: CASSLGQADTGELFF. The CDR3 coding sequence is TGTGCCAGCAGTTTAGGACAGGCCGACACCGGGGAGCTGTTTTTT.